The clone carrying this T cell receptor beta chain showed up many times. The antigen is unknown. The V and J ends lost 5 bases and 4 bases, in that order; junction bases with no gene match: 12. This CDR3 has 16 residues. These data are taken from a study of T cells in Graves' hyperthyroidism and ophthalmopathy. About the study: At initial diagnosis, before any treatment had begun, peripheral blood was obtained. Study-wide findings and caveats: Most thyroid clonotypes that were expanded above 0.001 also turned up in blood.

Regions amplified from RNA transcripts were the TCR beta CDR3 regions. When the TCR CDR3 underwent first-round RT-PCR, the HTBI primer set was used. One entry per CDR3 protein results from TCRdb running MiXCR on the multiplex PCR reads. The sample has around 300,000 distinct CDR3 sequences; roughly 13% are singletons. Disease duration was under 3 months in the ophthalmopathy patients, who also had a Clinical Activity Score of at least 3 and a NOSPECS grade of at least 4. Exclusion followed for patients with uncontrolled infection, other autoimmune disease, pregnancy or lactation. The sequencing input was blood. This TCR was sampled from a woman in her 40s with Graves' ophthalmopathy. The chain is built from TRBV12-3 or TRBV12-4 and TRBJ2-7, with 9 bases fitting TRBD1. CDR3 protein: CASSISRDRVKYEQYF. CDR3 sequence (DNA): TGTGCCAGCAGTATCTCCCGGGACAGGGTAAAGTACGAGCAGTACTTC.